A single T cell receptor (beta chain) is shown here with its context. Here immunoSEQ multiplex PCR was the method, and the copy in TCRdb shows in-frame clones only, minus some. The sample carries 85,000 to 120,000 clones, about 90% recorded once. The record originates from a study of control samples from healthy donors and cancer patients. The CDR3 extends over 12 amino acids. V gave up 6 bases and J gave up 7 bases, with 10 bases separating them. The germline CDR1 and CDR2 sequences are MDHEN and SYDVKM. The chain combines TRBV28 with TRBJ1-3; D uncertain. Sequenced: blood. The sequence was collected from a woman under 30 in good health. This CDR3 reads CASSWVWNTIYF. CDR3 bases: TGTGCCAGCAGCTGGGTCTGGAACACCATATATTTT.